This T cell receptor (beta chain) stems from a study of breast tumors, draining lymph nodes, adjacent tissues. Germline V gene sequence: CDR1 MGHRA, CDR2 YSYEKL. The CDR3 is 14 residues long. TCRdb processed the multiplex PCR reads anew with MiXCR; each CDR3 protein has one entry. The data show about 180,000 distinct CDR3 sequences, with around a third seen just once and 4.3% held by the top ten. Axillary draining lymph nodes of breast cancer patients supplied the node samples. As to this clonotype: A read error may explain this, as a much larger clone is one base away.

What was sequenced was axillary lymph node tissue. The clonotype was recovered from a female donor with breast cancer. Some clones in this sample may be carry-over from other donors' samples. The J gene is TRBJ1-2, the V gene TRBV4-1, with D hard to call. As DNA, the CDR3 is TGCGCCAGCGGCCCCCCAAACAGACACTACGGCTACACCTTC. Protein product: CASGPPNRHYGYTF.